These 21 T cell receptor beta chains were sequenced from one sample in a study of T cells of healthy individuals. From the 5' RACE reads, TCRdb called clonotypes with MiXCR, one entry per CDR3 protein. The data show 40,000 to 65,000 distinct CDR3 sequences, roughly 14% seen once. The receptors shown here come from a human donor in good health.

In its sample, this clonotype was seen a few times. The germline gene is not matched at one end of the junction; a read error may be the cause. The chain carries TRBV7-9 and TRBJ1-2; possibly TRBD1 for D (6 bases). This CDR3 spans 16 amino acids. Germline CDR1 SEHNR, CDR2 FQNEAQ (reference sequence). DNA of the CDR3: TGTGCCAGCAGCCCCCCCCCGGGGGGCAGAAACTATGGCTACAACTTC. This gives the protein CASSPPPGGRNYGYNF.

The rearrangement joins TRBV3-1 to TRBJ2-7, with 10 bases matching TRBD2. In germline, CDR1 is LGHDT, CDR2 YNNKEL (reference sequence). V shed 10 bases, J shed 6 bases, and the junction held 9 bases outside the gene matches. The CDR3 length is 13 residues. DNA of the CDR3: TGTGCCACCTCACTAGCGGGAACAGGCGAGCAGTACTTC. It codes for CATSLAGTGEQYF.

This clonotype was seen a handful of times. The V gene is TRBV6-2 or TRBV6-3, the J gene TRBJ1-4; perhaps TRBD1 as D (6 bases). From germline, CDR1 is MNHEY and CDR2 SVGEGT. The CDR3 loop spans 14 amino acids. V was cut by 7 bases and J by 5 bases, with 14 bases left in between. The DNA of the CDR3 is TGTGCCAGCACGACCCGGACAGCAAATGAAAAACTGTTTTTT. Its translation: CASTTRTANEKLFF.

In its sample, this clonotype was seen a few times. The chain combines TRBV10-3 with TRBJ2-3; 11 bases are a match to TRBD1. V was pared by 4 bases and J by 1 base, with 1 base of the junction left unmatched. Germline V lookup: CDR1 ENHRY, CDR2 SYGVKD. This CDR3 has 15 residues. This CDR3 is CAISGTGGGTDTQYF. The CDR3 DNA reads as TGTGCCATCAGTGGGACAGGGGGCGGCACAGATACGCAGTATTTT.

V gene TRBV2 combines with J gene TRBJ2-1; D might be TRBD1 or TRBD2, each matching 5 bases. Germline V CDR1 and CDR2: SNHLY, FYNNEI. V was pared by 6 bases and J by 13 bases, with 13 bases between. This CDR3 has 11 residues. CDR3 DNA: TGTGCCAGCAGGGTAGGGACCCCACAGTTCTTC. Protein sequence: CASRVGTPQFF.

Turning to this clonotype: Just one base apart from a much larger clone, this may be a read error. The chain is built from TRBV10-3 and TRBJ1-2; TRBD1 aligns across 7 bases. The CDR3 runs 18 residues. The V gene's germline CDR1 is ENHRY and CDR2 SYGVKD. J was trimmed by 8 bases and V by 6 bases; bases with no gene match: 24. Here the CDR3 reads CAISNIPGQTRKLKGYTF. The DNA for the CDR3 is TGTGCCATCAGCAACATACCGGGACAGACACGAAAGCTGAAAGGCTACACCTTC.

V gene TRBV2 combines with J gene TRBJ1-1; D is unresolved. The CDR3 is made up of 11 amino acids. The V gene lost 6 bases and the J gene lost 11 bases, with 13 bases spanning the gap. CDR1 is SNHLY, CDR2 FYNNEI, per germline. This CDR3 is CASSLQVSAFF. The DNA for the CDR3 is TGTGCCAGCAGCCTCCAGGTCTCGGCTTTCTTT.

This clonotype was counted only a few times. V is TRBV6-5 and J is TRBJ2-7; 8 nucleotides match TRBD2. From germline, CDR1 is MNHEY and CDR2 SVGAGI. The CDR3 is 14 amino acids. With V trimmed by 5 bases and J by 2 bases, 5 bases remained unmatched. DNA of the CDR3: TGTGCCAGCAGTCGCATAGCGGGGACCTACGAGCAGTACTTC. It encodes CASSRIAGTYEQYF.

The CDR3 DNA is TGTGCCAGCAGCCCTCGACTAGCGGGGGGGCCCGGGAACATTCAGTACTTC. This encodes CASSPRLAGGPGNIQYF. V is TRBV7-3 and J is TRBJ2-4; 14 positions agree with TRBD2. This CDR3 is 17 amino acids long. Germline V gene sequence: CDR1 SGHTA, CDR2 FQGTGA. Losses at the gene ends were 5 bases for V and 7 bases for J; bases not matched to a gene: 10.

This clonotype occurred a few times. This chain connects TRBV5-1 to TRBJ2-2; a possible D gene is TRBD2 (5 bases). The V and J ends lost 7 bases and 5 bases respectively, with 15 bases between them. The CDR3 contains 14 residues. Germline lookup yields CDR1 SGHRS and CDR2 YFSETQ. The CDR3 is CASRASGGTGELFF. CDR3 nucleotides: TGCGCCAGCCGGGCGAGCGGCGGTACCGGGGAGCTGTTTTTT.

This clonotype was seen ten or more times. V and J are TRBV29-1 and TRBJ1-2, with D perhaps matching TRBD1 (5 bases). V shed 4 bases and J shed 8 bases, with 14 bases lying between them. Germline CDR1 and CDR2: SQVTM and ANQGSEA. This CDR3 region has 12 residues. CDR3 sequence reads: CSVGGEGRGYTF. The CDR3 DNA reads TGCAGCGTTGGGGGGGAAGGGCGAGGCTACACCTTC.

In its sample, this clonotype was seen many times. The chain employs TRBV9 and TRBJ1-4, with a possible D match to TRBD1 (6 bases). The CDR3 is 13 residues long. Germline values: CDR1 SGDLS, CDR2 YYNGEE. Trimming cost V 3 bases and J 6 bases, with 9 bases left between them. As DNA, the CDR3 is TGTGCCAGCAGCGGCGGGGGGCATGAAAAACTGTTTTTT. Its protein product is CASSGGGHEKLFF.

This chain links TRBV12-3 or TRBV12-4 with TRBJ2-4; a weak D match, TRBD2 (6 bases). The CDR3 runs to 16 residues. Trimming cost V 6 bases and J 1 base, with 16 bases left between them. CDR3 loop: CASSRGDVRAKNIQYF. The DNA of the CDR3 is TGTGCCAGCAGCCGCGGGGACGTGAGGGCCAAAAACATTCAGTACTTC.

This clonotype came up once. The chain is built from TRBV29-1 and TRBJ2-3; tentatively, D is TRBD2 (5 bases). The CDR3 runs to 13 residues. Trimming left V 3 bases short and J 1 base short, with 8 bases between. Germline V lookup: CDR1 SQVTM, CDR2 ANQGSEA. The CDR3 here is CSVDAGGTDTQYF. In DNA, the CDR3 is TGCAGCGTTGATGCCGGGGGCACAGATACGCAGTATTTT.

In the case of this clonotype: Possible read error: a much larger clone is one base away. The V gene is TRBV6-5, the J gene TRBJ1-5, with 9 bases identical to TRBD1. Trimming removed 4 bases from V and 2 bases from J; junction bases left unmatched: 0. CDR3 length: 14 amino acids. CDR1 and CDR2 (germline): MNHEY, SVGAGI. The CDR3 region has the DNA TGTGCCAGCAGTTGGACAGGGGGCAATCAGCCCCAGCATTTT. Protein product: CASSWTGGNQPQHF.

This clonotype was counted a few times. The chain carries TRBV10-3 and TRBJ2-7; TRBD1 or TRBD2 may be the D gene (5 bases each). Germline V CDR1 and CDR2: ENHRY, SYGVKD. V shed 2 bases and J shed 3 bases, with 11 bases lying between them. The CDR3 runs to 14 residues. The CDR3 coding sequence is TGTGCCATCAGTGAGCTGGGGGAAGGCTACGAGCAGTACTTC. Translating it yields CAISELGEGYEQYF.

This clonotype was seen once. This sequence joins TRBV6-1 and TRBJ2-7; 9 bases align to TRBD1. The CDR3 length is 16 residues. The V gene's germline CDR1 is MNHNS and CDR2 SASEGT. V dropped 4 bases and J dropped 1; count of bases not matched to a gene: 8. DNA of the CDR3: TGTGCCAGCAGTGGGAAACGGACAGGGGCGTCCTACGAGCAGTACTTC. This encodes CASSGKRTGASYEQYF.

This clonotype turned up a few times. The rearrangement uses TRBV6-1 and TRBJ1-6, with D unclear. Germline V lookup: CDR1 MNHNS, CDR2 SASEGT. The CDR3 is made up of 15 amino acids. V was shortened by 2 bases and J by 3 bases, with 8 bases between the two germline ends. The CDR3 reads CASSEPPDYNSPLHF. CDR3 bases: TGTGCCAGCAGTGAACCACCAGACTATAATTCACCCCTCCACTTT.

This clonotype has at least ten counts. The chain recombines TRBV5-6 with TRBJ2-5, with D perhaps matching TRBD1 (6 bases). Germline V gene sequence: CDR1 SGHDT, CDR2 YYEEEE. This CDR3 is 12 amino acids long. Trimming took 3 bases from V and 4 from J, leaving 7 bases between them. The chain's CDR3 is CASSYRVETQYF. The CDR3 DNA is TGTGCCAGCAGCTACAGGGTAGAGACCCAGTACTTC.

The CDR3 sequence: CASQSRTGVSYNEQFF. The CDR3 bases are TGTGCCAGCCAATCGAGGACAGGGGTCTCCTACAATGAGCAGTTCTTC. J is TRBJ2-1 and V is TRBV6-2 or TRBV6-3; TRBD1 agrees at 9 bases. CDR1 is MNHEY and CDR2 is SVGEGT in the germline V gene. The CDR3 is 16 amino acids. V trimming: 8 bases; J trimming: 0 bases; junction bases outside the gene matches: 8.

This clonotype was counted once. The chain is built from TRBV7-9 and TRBJ2-7; D is uncertain. The CDR3 loop spans 11 amino acids. The germline V gene encodes CDR1 SEHNR and CDR2 FQNEAQ (reference sequence). Trimming took 6 bases from V and 2 from J, leaving 5 bases between them. CDR3 coding DNA: TGTGCCAGCAGTTATACCTACGAGCAGTACTTC. It translates to CASSYTYEQYF. Complete variable domain (other parts from reference TRBV7-9 and TRBJ2-7): DTGVSQNPRHKITKRGQNVTFRCDPISEHNRLYWYRQTLGQGPEFLTYFQNEAQLEKSRLLSDRFSAERPKGSFSTLEIQRTEQGDSAMYLCASSYTYEQYFGPGTRLTVT.